This T cell receptor (beta chain) was sequenced for a study of beta chain features in type 1 diabetes. Study-level information: Sorted cells examined across all samples numbered more than 100 million.

This clone has only a few counts. The antigen remains undetermined. Study-wide results and caveats: Type 1 diabetes patients had fewer VDJ junction insertions and more deletions. cDNA-based sequencing might over-represent cells highly expressing TCR. Researchers report that Type 1 diabetes patients had moderately but significantly shorter TCRB CDR3s across all four CD4+ subsets.

The CDR3 loop spans 16 amino acids. Germline CDR1 and CDR2: MNHNY and SVGAGI (reference sequence). Trimming removed 2 bases at V and 0 bases at J, with 11 bases between. Since all of the isolated RNA was reverse transcribed, expressed TCRB transcripts were what got sequenced. Each sample of naive, central memory or regulatory T cells had, on average, about 3.5 million reads. TCRdb's copy holds only in-frame clones and misses some; the assay was immunoSEQ multiplex PCR. The table records around 600,000 clones, around 12% of them present only once. Sequenced: naive CD4+ T cells from blood. This clonotype was obtained from a young man with type 1 diabetes. V gene TRBV6-6 combines with J gene TRBJ1-3, with D perhaps matching TRBD1 (6 bases). CDR3 nucleotide sequence: TGTGCCAGCAGTTACCCGGGAGGGGGCTCTGGAAACACCATATATTTT. Translation: CASSYPGGGSGNTIYF.